The present T cell receptor (beta chain) was sequenced within a study of blood T cell repertoires in COVID-19. Study-level information: Samples of COVID-19 (acute and convalescent) were obtained from the United States, Italy and Spain. T cells, B-cell-depleted T cells, or PBMCs supplied cDNA or gDNA.

In the authors' methods: Reference gene primer amplification gave nucleated cell count estimates. Profiling relied on immunoSEQ multiplex PCR, and the TCRdb table lists in-frame clones only, not all of them. V and J calls and clone size are as listed in that table; D and trimming were resolved from the DNA. The repertoire includes 150,000 to 180,000 clones, about four fifths of them detected once, and about 29% sits in the top ten. Trimming took 3 bases from V and 0 from J, leaving 11 bases between them. Germline V CDR1 and CDR2: MDHEN, SYDVKM. The length of the CDR3 is 15 residues. The chain has TRBV28 and TRBJ1-2; TRBD1 might be the D (6 bases). The receptor comes from an older woman with acute or convalescent COVID-19. Sequenced material: peripheral blood. The CDR3 here is CASSLGHRANYGYTF. In nucleotides, the CDR3 is TGTGCCAGCAGTTTGGGCCACAGGGCTAACTATGGCTACACCTTC.